The entry below gives a single TCR beta chain sequence along with its context. Its specific antigen is unknown. No clone much larger than this one lies a single base away; base qualities are absent. Measured from the cysteine to the phenylalanine, the CDR3 is 15 residues long. Just the 45-base CDR3 DNA is kept, in frame starting at base 1. The V end loses 2 bases and the J end loses 4 bases, and a stretch of 12 bases separates them. Per the germline V gene, MNHEY is the CDR1 and SVGAGI is the CDR2. The protocol used for the library was 5' RACE. Data came from an Illumina HiSeq 2500. A second PCR of roughly 7 to 11 cycles was performed with a sample-barcoded 5' primer and a J-beta primer mix. A template-switch 5' adaptor carrying 12 random nucleotides introduced a unique molecular identifier onto each TCR beta cDNA molecule. Each sample yielded at least 2.5 million CDR3-containing paired-end reads. The Mint cDNA synthesis kit, primed by a TRBC-specific oligonucleotide, was used to synthesize first-strand cDNA from all RNA. Following uracil-DNA glycosylase treatment, a first 18-cycle PCR with universal primers M1SS and BC2_uni_R was performed on all cDNA. The original pipeline was this. Each sample was normalized by randomly selecting 1 million high-quality reads, each carrying a distinct molecular identifier. Instead of being binned into consensus sequences, reads with shared molecular identifiers were discarded. CDR3 identification, clonotype clustering and error correction used MiTCR with a Q25 quality threshold and the strictest error-elimination algorithm. A nonparametric unseen species model with Euler transformation was used to estimate lower-bound total TCR beta diversity. Clones were called with MiXCR by TCRdb after fastp trimmed the public reads at Q25, and only in-frame beta chains were retained. Under each unique CDR3 protein, matching rows form one entry showing the most common genes and DNA. The V and J calls and clone size are TCRdb's, not the authors'. In all, the sample holds about 1.1 million distinct CDR3 sequences, and 35% to 40% of those were seen once. 13% of the sample belongs to the ten largest clones.

The data belong to a study of blood T cells in healthy people across ages (dated by TCRdb to between 2014 and 2016). About the investigation overall: Template switching captured roughly one uniquely barcoded TCR beta cDNA molecule per two T cells in model experiments. To track age-related changes in TCR beta repertoire diversity, the study relied on deep sequencing normalized with unique cDNA molecular identifiers. To avoid experimental bias, donors of different ages were distributed randomly across sequencing lanes. Using the same blood draw, the study looked at two additional independent replicas of 1 million unique cDNA reads for two donors, one aged 18 to 29 and the other aged 80 or older. The donors were divided into four age groups: young (average around 17 years), middle-aged (approximately 39), aged (about 60) and long-lived (nearly 85). Broad study findings and their caveats: As age increased, observed TCR beta diversity per million T cells dropped in a roughly linear way, and a significant reduction was already evident by age around 41. The long-lived group showed more naive CD4+ T cells, fewer expanded clones and increased TCR diversity than the aged group, suggesting age selection. The CMV infection status of donors was not known, potentially confounding age-related changes in expanded clonotypes. The percentage of naive T cells measured by flow cytometry correlated strongly with observed TCR beta diversity. Estimates of total diversity based on one million sequenced T cells were regarded as lower bounds and as underestimates. Bulk unsorted PBMC profiling prevented conclusive comparison of naive and antigen-experienced compartments.

Systemically healthy Caucasian individuals from Russia, some 38 in total and aged roughly 6 to 100 years, were included as donors. Around 9.9 milliliters of peripheral blood were collected from each donor into EDTA-treated Vacutainer tubes. Ficoll-Paque density-gradient centrifugation was used to isolate PBMCs, with at least 7 million per sample. Total RNA was extracted from PBMCs with Trizol reagent, with at least 6 micrograms obtained per sample. For every donor, an aliquot of PBMCs went through flow cytometry to measure the percentages of naive CD45RAhigh/CD27high T cells. The source of this sequence is a man between 18 and 29 years old in good health. The sequencing input was blood. In this chain, TRBV6-5 is recombined with TRBJ1-5, with TRBD1 perhaps the D gene, on 6 matching bases. The CDR3 region has the sequence CASSYANTGNQPQHF. The sequence in DNA is TGTGCCAGCAGTTACGCGAATACAGGGAATCAGCCCCAGCATTTT.